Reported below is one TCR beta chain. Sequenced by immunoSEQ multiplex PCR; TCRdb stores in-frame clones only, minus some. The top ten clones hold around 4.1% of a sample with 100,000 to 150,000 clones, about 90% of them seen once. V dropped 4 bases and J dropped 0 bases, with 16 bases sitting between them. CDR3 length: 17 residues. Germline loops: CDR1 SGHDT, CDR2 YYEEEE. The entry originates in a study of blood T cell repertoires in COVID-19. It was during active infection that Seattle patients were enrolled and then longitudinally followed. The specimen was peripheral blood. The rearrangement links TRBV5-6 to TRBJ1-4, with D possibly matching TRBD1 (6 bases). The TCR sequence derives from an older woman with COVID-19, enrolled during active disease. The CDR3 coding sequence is TGTGCCAGCAGCCCCCGGGACACCGGTGCAACTAATGAAAAACTGTTTTTT. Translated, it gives CASSPRDTGATNEKLFF. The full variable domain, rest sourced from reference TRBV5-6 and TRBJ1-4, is DAGVTQSPTHLIKTRGQQVTLRCSPKSGHDTVSWYQQALGQGPQFIFQYYEEEERQRGNFPDRFSGHQFPNYSSELNVNALLLGDSALYLCASSPRDTGATNEKLFFGSGTQLSVL.